This TCR beta chain was profiled in a study of radiation and T cells in renal cell carcinoma. Profiled with immunoSEQ multiplex PCR; TCRdb holds only in-frame clones, not every one. Of approximately 100,000 clones listed, approximately 86% are singletons. Germline CDR1 SGHDT, CDR2 YYEEEE. V was clipped by 2 bases and J by 4 bases, with 9 bases between them. This CDR3 has 13 residues. Time point of the sample: baseline pretreatment blood. Treatment indicated: 15 Gy SBRT to primary tumor, nephrectomy 4 weeks later. V gene TRBV5-6 combines with J gene TRBJ1-1; D remains unclear. This TCR was sampled from a man in his forties or fifties with renal cell carcinoma. The sample in question was blood, obtained from a patient whose treatment included radiotherapy and nephrectomy. CDR3 sequence: CASSFTLSTEAFF. The CDR3 DNA follows: TGTGCCAGCAGCTTTACACTTAGCACTGAAGCTTTCTTT.